This record concerns one T cell receptor beta chain sequence. The clone's antigen remains unknown. One base away there is no much larger clone; base qualities are not given. This record belongs to a study of molecular identifiers for immune sequencing clone quantification (dated by TCRdb to 2017 to 2018). Regarding the complete study: For a replicate experiment, RNA from 20,000 or 100,000 naive CD8 T cells was divided into five aliquots, and four of the five aliquots were sequenced. CD8 T cells were used in a methods study to benchmark molecular-identifier clustering-based TCR repertoire sequencing (MIDCIRS) and TCR RNA copy counting.

Summary of the overall study and its limitations: Highly expanded clone sizes could be underestimated if identical TCR molecules share a barcode. The naive libraries included spiked-in Jurkat TCR RNA (10 copies' worth), and this Jurkat TCR RNA is not part of the donor repertoire. Clones above 20 RNA copies held over 98% of molecules in CMV-specific effector cells but under 1% in naive cells. Without barcode sub-clustering, chimeric consensus sequences inflated TCR diversity; chimeras reached as high as 47%. Modeling gave approximately 3 recovered TCR RNA copies per cell versus about 10 by digital PCR, implying 25% to 30% capture efficiency. Spiked-in Jurkat TCR RNA equivalent to a single cell was reported to be detectable even among approximately 1.1 million naive CD8 T cells.

Libraries of naive CD8 T cells were built from around 20,000 to 1,000,000 sorted cells, with 10%, 30% or 50% of the purified RNA used. Naive CD8 T cells, defined as CD8+CD4-CCR7+CD45RA+, were FACS-sorted into RLT Plus buffer on a BD FACSAria II. Around 11 TCR copies' worth of Jurkat RNA were spiked into roughly 17,000-1,100,000 naive CD8 T cell samples to test detection sensitivity. Enrichment of CD8 T cells was done with RosetteSep CD8+ T Cell Enrichment Cocktail plus Ficoll-Paque, and ACK red cell lysis came afterward. The library was obtained by PCR. Sequenced using an Illumina HiSeq 4000. Bulk TCR libraries were made following a previously described method, with the TCR primers given in Table S5. Purification of total RNA was performed with the Qiagen AllPrep DNA/RNA kit. Before any analysis, reads coming from multiple sequencing runs of the same library were combined into one pool. The source study handled its data this way. Reads were retained only if the reads had an exact TCR constant sequence, and the retained reads were trimmed to 150 nt and grouped according to their 12-nt molecular barcodes. Reads inside each barcode group were sub-clustered using a 15% Levenshtein threshold, and a quality-weighted consensus sequence was constructed for each RNA molecule. Non-functional sequences were filtered out, along with any lower-count sequence sitting one edit away from another sequence. Barcode sub-clusters with fewer than 20% of the maximum read count were removed, based on fitting two negative binomial distributions. TCRdb ran its own pipeline on the public reads, namely fastp trimming at Q25 and MiXCR clone calling, and kept in-frame beta chains. Rows merge per CDR3 protein into single entries with the most common DNA and genes. Here the V and J calls rest on TCRdb's processing, not on the authors' analysis. The sample has approximately 90,000 distinct CDR3 sequences on record, over 20% of them singletons. The ten largest clones capture approximately 1% of the sample.

CDR1 and CDR2 are drawn from the germline V gene (reference sequence): DFQATT, SNEGSKA. The CDR3 spans 11 residues, from the cysteine through the phenylalanine. Of all the DNA, just the CDR3 is kept, 33 bases in frame from base 1. The junction carries 3 bases between V and J, which are trimmed by 0 bases and 4 bases respectively. This TCR came from a human donor in good health. Some libraries in this study had Jurkat cell RNA spiked in. Sequenced material: naive CD8+ T cells from blood, with Jurkat cell RNA spiked in. Explained via the paper, the cell subset or site label denotes: FACS-sorted CD8+CD4-CCR7+CD45RA+ naive T cells. The rearrangement combines TRBV20-1 with TRBJ2-5; the D segment cannot be called with confidence. The sequenced DNA is TGCAGTGCTAGAGAGGTAGAGACCCAGTACTTC. This encodes CSAREVETQYF.